Reported below is one T cell receptor (beta chain). At one of its ends the junction is not consistent with the germline gene, which may arise from a read error. CDR1 and CDR2 (germline): WSHSY, SAAADI. CDR3 length: 14 residues. In TCRdb, the 5' RACE reads were re-called with MiXCR into one record per CDR3 protein. The sample includes several thousand distinct CDR3 sequences, approximately 78% seen only once; the top ten take roughly 4%. Tregs were sorted as CD4+CD25+CD127-/low cells. J is TRBJ2-1 and V is TRBV10-2; a weak D match, TRBD2 (6 bases). Specimen: Tregs sorted from blood. The sequence was collected from a female donor with breast cancer. CDR3 in DNA: TGCGCCAGCACCCGGGGGTTCTCCAACAATGAGCAGTTCTTC. This sequence encodes CASTRGFSNNEQFF.